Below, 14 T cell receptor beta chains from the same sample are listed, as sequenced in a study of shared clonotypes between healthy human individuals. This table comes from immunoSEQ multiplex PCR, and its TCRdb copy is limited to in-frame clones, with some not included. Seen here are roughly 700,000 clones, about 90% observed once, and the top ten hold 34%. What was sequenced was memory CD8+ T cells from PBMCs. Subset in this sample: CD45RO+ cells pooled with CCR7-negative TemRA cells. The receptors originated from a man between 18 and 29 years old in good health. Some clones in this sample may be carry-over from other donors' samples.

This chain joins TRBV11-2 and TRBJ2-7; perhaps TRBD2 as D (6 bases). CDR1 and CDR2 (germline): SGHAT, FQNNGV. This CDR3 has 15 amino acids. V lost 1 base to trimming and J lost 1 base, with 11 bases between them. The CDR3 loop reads CASSLAPGRSYEQYF. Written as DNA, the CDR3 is TGTGCCAGCAGCTTAGCTCCCGGGAGATCCTACGAGCAGTACTTC.

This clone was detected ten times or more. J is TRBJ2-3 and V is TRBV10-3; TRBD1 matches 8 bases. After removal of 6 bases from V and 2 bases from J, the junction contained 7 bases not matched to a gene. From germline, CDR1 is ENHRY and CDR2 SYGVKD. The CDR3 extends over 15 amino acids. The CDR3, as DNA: TGTGCCATCAGCGCCGGACAGGGAGACACAGATACGCAGTATTTT. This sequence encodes CAISAGQGDTDTQYF.

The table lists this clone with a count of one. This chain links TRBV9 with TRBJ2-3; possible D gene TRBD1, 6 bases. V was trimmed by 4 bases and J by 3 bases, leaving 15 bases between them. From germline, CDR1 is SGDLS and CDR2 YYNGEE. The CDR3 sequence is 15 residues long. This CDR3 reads CASSPTVTGTDTQYF. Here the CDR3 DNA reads TGTGCCAGCAGCCCGACGGTGACAGGTACAGATACGCAGTATTTT.

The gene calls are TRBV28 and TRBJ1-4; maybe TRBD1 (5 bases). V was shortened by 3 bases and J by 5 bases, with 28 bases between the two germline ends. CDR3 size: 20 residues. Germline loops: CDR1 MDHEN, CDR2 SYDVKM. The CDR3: CASSLEHLGTEADRNEKLFF. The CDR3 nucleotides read TGTGCCAGCAGTTTGGAACACCTCGGGACGGAGGCCGATCGAAATGAAAAACTGTTTTTT. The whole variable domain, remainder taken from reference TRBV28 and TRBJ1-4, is DVKVTQSSRYLVKRTGEKVFLECVQDMDHENMFWYRQDPGLGLRLIYFSYDVKMKEKGDIPEGYSVSREKKERFSLILESASTNQTSMYLCASSLEHLGTEADRNEKLFFGSGTQLSVL.

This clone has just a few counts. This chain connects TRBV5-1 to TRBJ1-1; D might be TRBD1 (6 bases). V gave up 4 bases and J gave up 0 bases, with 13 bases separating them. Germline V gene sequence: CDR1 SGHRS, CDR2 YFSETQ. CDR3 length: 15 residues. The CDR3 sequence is CASSLGQLMNTEAFF. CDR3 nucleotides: TGCGCCAGCAGCCTAGGACAGCTCATGAACACTGAAGCTTTCTTT.

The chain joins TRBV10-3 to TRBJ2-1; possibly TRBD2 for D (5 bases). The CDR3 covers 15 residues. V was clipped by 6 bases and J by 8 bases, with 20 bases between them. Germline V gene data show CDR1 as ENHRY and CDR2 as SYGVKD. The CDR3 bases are TGTGCCATCAGGATTCCTGAGGGTATTTCGGATGAGCAGTTCTTC. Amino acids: CAIRIPEGISDEQFF.

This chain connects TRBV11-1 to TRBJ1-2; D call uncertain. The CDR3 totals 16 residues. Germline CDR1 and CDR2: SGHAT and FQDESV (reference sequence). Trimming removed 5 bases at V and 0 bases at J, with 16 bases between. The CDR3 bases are TGTGCCAGCAGCCCCCCGAACGGGGTTTCTAACTATGGCTACACCTTC. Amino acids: CASSPPNGVSNYGYTF.

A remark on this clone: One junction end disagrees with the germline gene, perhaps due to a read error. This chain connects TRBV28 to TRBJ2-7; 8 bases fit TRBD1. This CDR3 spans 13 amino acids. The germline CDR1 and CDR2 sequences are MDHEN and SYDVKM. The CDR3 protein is CASSLGIVQGADF. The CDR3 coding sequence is TGTGCCAGCAGTTTAGGAATTGTTCAGGGGGCAGATTTC.

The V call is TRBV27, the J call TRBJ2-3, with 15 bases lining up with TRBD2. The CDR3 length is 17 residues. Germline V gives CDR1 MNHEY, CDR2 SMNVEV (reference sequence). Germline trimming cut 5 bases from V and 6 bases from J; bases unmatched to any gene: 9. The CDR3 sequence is CASSAWGTSGRSDTQYF. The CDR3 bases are TGTGCCAGCAGTGCATGGGGGACTAGCGGGAGGTCGGATACGCAGTATTTT.

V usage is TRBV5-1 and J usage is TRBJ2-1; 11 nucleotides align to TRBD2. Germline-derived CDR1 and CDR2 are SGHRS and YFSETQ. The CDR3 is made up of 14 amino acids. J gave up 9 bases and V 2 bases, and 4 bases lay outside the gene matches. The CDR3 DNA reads TGCGCCAGCAGCTTCGCTAGCGGGAGGAGTGAGCAGTTCTTC. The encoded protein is CASSFASGRSEQFF.

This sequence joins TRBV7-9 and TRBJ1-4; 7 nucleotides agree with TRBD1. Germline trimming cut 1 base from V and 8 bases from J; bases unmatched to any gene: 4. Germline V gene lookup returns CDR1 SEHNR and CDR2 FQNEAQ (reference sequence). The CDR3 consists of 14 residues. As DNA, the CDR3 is TGTGCCAGCAGCTTAGGAGGGGGCCGGGAAAAACTGTTTTTT. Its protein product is CASSLGGGREKLFF.

The CDR3 DNA reads as TGTGCCAGCAGTAACTCGGCGGCCAGCTCTAACTATGGCTACACCTTC. Translating it yields CASSNSAASSNYGYTF. V usage is TRBV9 and J usage is TRBJ1-2; D not certain. The germline V gene has CDR1 SGDLS and CDR2 YYNGEE. This CDR3 has 16 residues. Trimming pared 5 bases from V and 0 bases from J, leaving 17 bases between.

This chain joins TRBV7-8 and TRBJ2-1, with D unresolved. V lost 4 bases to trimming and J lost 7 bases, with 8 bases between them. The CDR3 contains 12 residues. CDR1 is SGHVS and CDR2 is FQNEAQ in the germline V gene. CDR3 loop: CASSSDLNEQFF. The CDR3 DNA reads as TGTGCCAGCAGCTCTGACTTGAATGAGCAGTTCTTC. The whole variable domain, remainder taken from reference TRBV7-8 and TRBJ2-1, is GAGVSQSPRYKVAKRGQDVALRCDPISGHVSLFWYQQALGQGPEFLTYFQNEAQLDKSGLPSDRFFAERPEGSVSTLKIQRTQQEDSAVYLCASSSDLNEQFFGPGTRLTVL.

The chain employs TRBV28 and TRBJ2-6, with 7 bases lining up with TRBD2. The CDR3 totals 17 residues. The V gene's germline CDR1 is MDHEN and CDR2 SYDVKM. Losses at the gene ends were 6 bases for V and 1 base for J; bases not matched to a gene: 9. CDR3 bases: TGTGCCAGCAGCCCTCTAGCGGAGGTGTCTGGGGCCAACGTCCTGACTTTC. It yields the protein CASSPLAEVSGANVLTF.